Listed here are 23 T cell receptor beta chains from one sample, sequenced in a study of T cell changes during pregnancy in multiple sclerosis. This table comes from immunoSEQ multiplex PCR, and its TCRdb copy is limited to in-frame clones, with some not included. Here the sample spans about 110,000 clones, around 93% being singletons. The sample in question was peripheral blood, obtained in the third trimester of pregnancy. These receptor sequences come from a female donor in good health, enrolled as a control in a pregnancy study.

This clone was seen only a few times. The chain couples TRBV19 to TRBJ2-7; D remains unclear. Trimming cost V 7 bases and J 2 bases, with 9 bases left between them. CDR1 LNHDA and CDR2 SQIVND come from the germline V gene (reference sequence). CDR3 size: 12 residues. The DNA for the CDR3 is TGTGCCAGTATGGCAGGAACCTACGAGCAGTACTTC. This codes for CASMAGTYEQYF.

V is TRBV19 and J is TRBJ2-7, with D perhaps matching TRBD1 (5 bases). Deletions cut 6 bases from V and 1 base from J, with 16 bases between. The germline CDR1 and CDR2 sequences are LNHDA and SQIVND (reference sequence). The CDR3 extends over 15 amino acids. This CDR3 reads CASSLRVFQSYEQYF. CDR3 coding DNA: TGTGCCAGTAGCCTCAGGGTGTTTCAATCCTACGAGCAGTACTTC.

This chain uses TRBV10-3 with TRBJ1-2; TRBD1 is a possible D gene (5 bases). This CDR3 has 13 amino acids. Trimming stripped 6 bases from V and 1 base from J, with 9 bases between. Germline CDR1 ENHRY, CDR2 SYGVKD. CDR3 coding DNA: TGTGCCATCAGCGGTGACAGTAACTATGGCTACACCTTC. It codes for CAISGDSNYGYTF.

This chain connects TRBV4-1 to TRBJ2-1, with no clear D. V lost 0 bases and J 6 bases, leaving 12 bases between the germline ends. The CDR3 contains 15 residues. Per the germline V gene, CDR1 is MGHRA and CDR2 is YSYEKL. The CDR3 protein is CASSQEGGLANEQFF. The DNA for the CDR3 is TGCGCCAGCAGCCAAGAAGGCGGCCTCGCCAATGAGCAGTTCTTC.

The chain has TRBV6-5 and TRBJ1-4; no reliable D call. The CDR3 contains 16 residues. V gave up 2 bases and J gave up 0 bases, with 10 bases separating them. Germline V gene data show CDR1 as MNHEY and CDR2 as SVGAGI. In DNA, the CDR3 is TGTGCCAGCAGTTACAATCTAGATGCAACTAATGAAAAACTGTTTTTT. Its protein is CASSYNLDATNEKLFF.

The rearrangement joins TRBV6-5 to TRBJ1-1; D gene uncertain. Trimming removed 2 bases from V and 5 bases from J, with 18 bases in between. The CDR3 runs to 16 residues. Germline V gene lookup returns CDR1 MNHEY and CDR2 SVGAGI. The CDR3 reads CASSYLDPPSGTEAFF. CDR3 bases: TGTGCCAGCAGTTACCTTGATCCTCCTTCGGGGACTGAAGCTTTCTTT.

This chain uses TRBV30 with TRBJ2-1; 7 nucleotides align to TRBD1. Germline V lookup: CDR1 GTSNPN, CDR2 SVGIG (reference sequence). V lost 2 bases, J lost 7 bases, and 5 bases stayed unmatched. This CDR3 spans 13 amino acids. CDR3 region: CAWSRGRWNEQFF. The CDR3 DNA reads as TGTGCCTGGAGTAGGGGGCGATGGAATGAGCAGTTCTTC.

V is TRBV18 and J is TRBJ2-6; D possibly corresponds to TRBD1 (6 bases). CDR1 and CDR2 from the germline V gene are KGHSH and LQKENI. V was clipped by 4 bases and J by 0 bases, with 19 bases between them. The CDR3 length is 19 residues. CDR3 nucleotide sequence: TGTGCCAGCTCACTCCCTCTCCTGACAGGATTCTCTGGGGCCAACGTCCTGACTTTC. Its protein is CASSLPLLTGFSGANVLTF. Based on the CDR3 plus reference TRBV18 and TRBJ2-6, the full variable domain is NAGVMQNPRHLVRRRGQEARLRCSPMKGHSHVYWYRQLPEEGLKFMVYLQKENIIDESGMPKERFSAEFPKEGPSILRIQQVVRGDSAAYFCASSLPLLTGFSGANVLTFGAGSRLTVL.

The chain links TRBV7-2 to TRBJ2-1; D not certain. Trimming took off 2 bases at V and 6 bases at J, with 5 bases between the two ends. The V gene's germline CDR1 is SGHTA and CDR2 FQGNSA. The CDR3 consists of 12 residues. CDR3 in DNA: TGTGCCAGCAGCTTATACGGCAATGAGCAGTTCTTC. It is translated as CASSLYGNEQFF.

The gene calls are TRBV11-3 and TRBJ2-5, with 9 bases fitting TRBD1. There are 16 residues in the CDR3. The germline CDR1 and CDR2 sequences are SGHNT and YENEEA. The ends lost 5 bases at V and 4 bases at J; junction bases unmatched: 11. CDR3 sequence: CASSGAGTGQGETQYF. The CDR3 bases are TGTGCCAGCAGCGGAGCCGGGACAGGGCAGGGAGAGACCCAGTACTTC.

The chain recombines TRBV7-2 with TRBJ2-2; no firm D call. CDR3 length: 14 amino acids. Germline CDR1 and CDR2: SGHTA and FQGNSA. Deletions cut 2 bases from V and 4 bases from J, with 8 bases between. CDR3 sequence reads: CASSLLASTGELFF. The CDR3 nucleotides are TGTGCCAGCAGCTTATTGGCAAGCACCGGGGAGCTGTTTTTT.

The V call is TRBV7-9, the J call TRBJ1-4; possibly TRBD1 for D (6 bases). Germline loops: CDR1 SEHNR, CDR2 FQNEAQ (reference sequence). CDR3 length equals 14 residues. V was cut by 5 bases and J by 2 bases, with 9 bases left in between. The DNA for the CDR3 is TGTGCCAGCAGCGCCCAGGGGACTAATGAAAAACTGTTTTTT. Protein: CASSAQGTNEKLFF.

This clone was observed a few times. In DNA form, the CDR3 reads TGTGCCAGCAGGCGGGATGAGATTGGGAACACTGAAGCTTTCTTT. The encoded protein is CASRRDEIGNTEAFF. This chain joins TRBV6-4 and TRBJ1-1; D uncertain. The CDR3 is 15 residues long. Trimming stripped 6 bases from V and 1 base from J, with 15 bases between. CDR1 is MRHNA, CDR2 SNTAGT, per germline.

This clone has just one count. The chain links TRBV6-1 to TRBJ1-6, with 8 bases fitting TRBD1. The germline V gene encodes CDR1 MNHNS and CDR2 SASEGT. The CDR3 is 14 amino acids. V dropped 1 base and J dropped 11; count of bases not matched to a gene: 4. The CDR3, as DNA: TGTGCCAGCAGTGAAGGGACAGGGTACACACCCCTCCACTTT. As protein: CASSEGTGYTPLHF.

The table lists this clone with a count of one. The rearrangement uses TRBV2 and TRBJ1-3; D is unclear. The germline V gene encodes CDR1 SNHLY and CDR2 FYNNEI. Trimming removed 6 bases from V and 0 bases from J, with 9 bases in between. CDR3 size: 14 residues. CDR3 residues: CASRTDFSGNTIYF. CDR3 in DNA: TGTGCCAGCAGGACTGATTTCTCTGGAAACACCATATATTTT.

J is TRBJ2-7 and V is TRBV29-1; 7 bases fit TRBD1. The germline gives CDR1 SQVTM, CDR2 ANQGSEA. The trim removed 3 bases at V and 2 bases at J, leaving 7 bases unmatched. CDR3 length: 14 amino acids. The CDR3 loop reads CSVDFQGDTYEQYF. DNA of the CDR3: TGCAGCGTTGACTTCCAGGGGGACACCTACGAGCAGTACTTC.

V gene TRBV18 combines with J gene TRBJ1-2, with 7 positions matching TRBD1. The length of the CDR3 is 16 residues. J was trimmed by 1 base and V by 3 bases; bases with no gene match: 8. In germline, CDR1 is KGHSH, CDR2 LQKENI. The DNA for the CDR3 is TGTGCCAGCTCACCGTTCGGACAGGACCGTAACTATGGCTACACCTTC. Translated, it gives CASSPFGQDRNYGYTF.

The table lists this clone with a count of one. The chain is built from TRBV4-3 and TRBJ1-5; TRBD1 aligns across 8 bases. This CDR3 has 19 amino acids. Germline V lookup: CDR1 LGHNA, CDR2 YSLEER. Unmatched junction bases numbered 13, after V lost 1 base and J lost 2 bases. The CDR3 DNA reads TGCGCCAGCAGCCAAGCGCTGGGACAGGAAAAGTTCGGCAATCAGCCCCAGCATTTT. Translation gives CASSQALGQEKFGNQPQHF.

The CDR3 reads CASSPTAGGLGNTEAFF. DNA of the CDR3: TGTGCCAGCAGCCCCACTGCAGGGGGGTTGGGGAACACTGAAGCTTTCTTT. J is TRBJ1-1 and V is TRBV5-4; 7 bases map to TRBD1. The CDR3 loop spans 17 amino acids. V lost 4 bases and J lost 1; bases outside the gene matches: 13. The germline CDR1 and CDR2 sequences are SGHNT and YYREEE (reference sequence).

In DNA form, the CDR3 reads TGTGCCAGCAGCCCCACAGAGAGGGTCACTGAAGCTTTCTTT. This sequence encodes CASSPTERVTEAFF. The chain is built from TRBV5-6 and TRBJ1-1, with D uncertain. Germline lookup yields CDR1 SGHDT and CDR2 YYEEEE. The V end was cut by 4 bases, the J end by 4 bases, with 14 bases between. The CDR3 has 14 amino acids. The full variable domain, with the rest looked up from reference TRBV5-6 and TRBJ1-1, is DAGVTQSPTHLIKTRGQQVTLRCSPKSGHDTVSWYQQALGQGPQFIFQYYEEEERQRGNFPDRFSGHQFPNYSSELNVNALLLGDSALYLCASSPTERVTEAFFGQGTRLTVV.

The V gene is TRBV7-3, the J gene TRBJ1-6, with 7 bases that match TRBD1. Germline V lookup: CDR1 SGHTA, CDR2 FQGTGA. The V segment lost 3 bases and the J segment 7 bases; nucleotides outside the gene matches: 3. This CDR3 has 14 residues. The CDR3 DNA is TGTGCCAGCAGCTTCGGGACAGAAAATTCACCCCTCCACTTT. It is translated as CASSFGTENSPLHF.

In nucleotides, the CDR3 is TGTGCCAGTAGTATAGTGGGAGCCCCCACCGGGGAGCTGTTTTTT. This gives the protein CASSIVGAPTGELFF. The chain links TRBV19 to TRBJ2-2; tentatively, D is TRBD2 (5 bases). Germline-derived CDR1 and CDR2 are LNHDA and SQIVND (reference sequence). The CDR3 spans 15 residues. Trimming stripped 1 base from V and 4 bases from J, with 10 bases between. The full variable domain, its missing parts supplied by reference TRBV19 and TRBJ2-2, is DGGITQSPKYLFRKEGQNVTLSCEQNLNHDAMYWYRQDPGQGLRLIYYSQIVNDFQKGDIAEGYSVSREKKESFPLTVTSAQKNPTAFYLCASSIVGAPTGELFFGEGSRLTVL.

The genes are TRBV7-9 and TRBJ1-2; weak D call: TRBD1 (5 bases). Trimming removed 1 base at V and 4 bases at J, with 10 bases between. The germline V gene has CDR1 SEHNR and CDR2 FQNEAQ (reference sequence). The length of the CDR3 is 14 residues. The CDR3 spells CASSLDGGSYGYTF. The CDR3 DNA is TGTGCCAGCAGCTTAGACGGGGGGAGCTATGGCTACACCTTC.